These 4 T cell receptor beta chains originate from one sample sequenced in a study of control samples from healthy donors and cancer patients. Only in-frame clones appear in the TCRdb table, and some are missing; sequencing was by immunoSEQ multiplex PCR. The sample lists some 150,000 clones, about 95% seen once, with around 13% in the top ten. The specimen sequenced was PBMCs. These receptors all come from a man aged 60 to 75 with colorectal cancer.

The V and J genes are TRBV20-1 and TRBJ2-1; the D gene could be TRBD1 or TRBD2 (5 bases each). The CDR3 has 14 residues. Germline V gene sequence: CDR1 DFQATT, CDR2 SNEGSKA (reference sequence). The germline V and J ends were trimmed by 3 bases and 4 bases, with 13 bases remaining between them. For the CDR3, the DNA is TGCAGTGCTAGTAGAATCGGGGCTTACAATGAGCAGTTCTTC. It is translated as CSASRIGAYNEQFF.

This sequence joins TRBV24-1 and TRBJ2-1, with 7 bases lining up with TRBD2. Germline-derived CDR1 and CDR2 are KGHDR and SFDVKD. Losses at the gene ends were 4 bases for V and 5 bases for J; bases not matched to a gene: 7. This CDR3 contains 15 residues. CDR3 protein: CATSDLGTIHNEQFF. The CDR3 region has the DNA TGTGCCACCAGTGACCTTGGGACTATCCACAATGAGCAGTTCTTC.

This clone was recorded once. The chain recombines TRBV24-1 with TRBJ1-3; D might be TRBD1 (5 bases). Germline V lookup: CDR1 KGHDR, CDR2 SFDVKD. The CDR3 is 16 residues long. Trimming removed 4 bases at V and 0 bases at J, with 12 bases between. The CDR3 protein is CATSDPGSPSGNTIYF. CDR3 DNA sequence: TGTGCCACCAGTGACCCAGGGTCCCCCTCTGGAAACACCATATATTTT.

The chain recombines TRBV24-1 with TRBJ2-2; D not certain. The germline V gene has CDR1 KGHDR and CDR2 SFDVKD. V gave up 5 bases and J gave up 4 bases, with 7 bases separating them. This CDR3 spans 13 amino acids. CDR3: CATSVQITGELFF. For the CDR3, the DNA is TGTGCCACCAGTGTACAGATCACCGGGGAGCTGTTTTTT.